A single sample is the source of the 14 T cell receptor beta chains below, sequenced in a study of T cell responses to AZD1222 COVID-19 vaccine. Clones were sequenced by immunoSEQ multiplex PCR, and TCRdb holds only the in-frame ones, with some missing. The repertoire consists of fewer than 85,000 clones, with about 85% occurring once and the leading ten covering 1.3%. The sequencing here drew on peripheral blood, taken 28 days after the second AZD1222 dose. The receptors were gathered from an adult who received the AZD1222 COVID-19 vaccine.

The rearrangement joins TRBV6-1 to TRBJ2-5; tentative D call: TRBD2 (5 bases). V was clipped by 1 base and J by 5 bases, with 11 bases between them. CDR3 size: 14 residues. Germline CDR1 is MNHNS and CDR2 is SASEGT. In DNA, the CDR3 is TGTGCCAGCAGTGAAGTAGCGCGAGGGGAGACCCAGTACTTC. It yields the protein CASSEVARGETQYF.

The chain carries TRBV6-5 and TRBJ2-5, with D tentatively TRBD1 (6 bases). Trimming removed 5 bases from V and 1 base from J, with 8 bases in between. This CDR3 has 13 residues. Germline V gene lookup returns CDR1 MNHEY and CDR2 SVGAGI. The CDR3 coding sequence is TGTGCCAGCAGTCGGACAGTCCAAGAGACCCAGTACTTC. Residues: CASSRTVQETQYF.

The chain uses TRBV15 and TRBJ2-7; weak D call: TRBD1 (5 bases). The CDR3 covers 14 residues. Per germline, CDR1 LNHNV and CDR2 YYDKDF (reference sequence). V was shortened by 4 bases and J by 3 bases, with 13 bases between the two germline ends. CDR3 nucleotide sequence: TGTGCCACCAGCAAAGCGACGCAGGGCTACGAGCAGTACTTC. Residues: CATSKATQGYEQYF.

The chain links TRBV18 to TRBJ1-6; D possibly corresponds to TRBD1 (5 bases). The CDR3 consists of 16 residues. The germline gives CDR1 KGHSH, CDR2 LQKENI. V lost 3 bases to trimming and J lost 10 bases, with 19 bases between them. CDR3: CASSPGQSDGGSPLHF. CDR3 nucleotides: TGTGCCAGCTCACCGGGTCAATCTGACGGGGGATCACCCCTCCACTTT.

The V call is TRBV18, the J call TRBJ1-5; the D gene is possibly TRBD1 (6 bases). CDR3 length equals 14 residues. From germline, CDR1 is KGHSH and CDR2 LQKENI. Trimming took off 4 bases at V and 3 bases at J, with 10 bases between the two ends. CDR3 loop: CASSQTGLNQPQHF. The DNA of the CDR3 is TGTGCCAGCTCACAGACAGGCCTCAATCAGCCCCAGCATTTT.

The V and J genes are TRBV3-1 (or the pseudogene TRBV3-2) and TRBJ1-5, with D perhaps TRBD1 (5 bases). Germline V gene lookup returns CDR1 LGHDT and CDR2 YNNKEL (reference sequence). The CDR3 totals 16 residues. Trimming took 1 base from V and 7 from J, leaving 17 bases between them. CDR3: CASSQGSDIGRQPQHF. CDR3 nucleotide sequence: TGTGCCAGCAGCCAAGGGTCGGACATCGGAAGGCAGCCCCAGCATTTT.

This CDR3 is CASSSFGQGENYGYTF. The DNA for the CDR3 is TGTGCCAGCAGTTCCTTCGGACAGGGGGAGAACTATGGCTACACCTTC. This chain links TRBV27 with TRBJ1-2; 10 nucleotides agree with TRBD1. CDR3 length equals 16 residues. V was pared by 4 bases and J by 2 bases, with 7 bases of the junction left unmatched. Germline-derived CDR1 and CDR2 are MNHEY and SMNVEV (reference sequence).

The chain is built from TRBV11-2 and TRBJ2-1; the D gene is possibly TRBD2 (7 bases). V shed 5 bases and J shed 0 bases, with 17 bases lying between them. CDR3 length: 17 residues. Germline assignment: CDR1 SGHAT and CDR2 FQNNGV. The CDR3 DNA is TGTGCCAGCAGCCCTGAGGGGGGGCAAAGCTCCTACAATGAGCAGTTCTTC. It encodes CASSPEGGQSSYNEQFF. Full variable domain (missing parts from reference TRBV11-2 and TRBJ2-1): EAGVAQSPRYKIIEKRQSVAFWCNPISGHATLYWYQQILGQGPKLLIQFQNNGVVDDSQLPKDRFSAERLKGVDSTLKIQPAKLEDSAVYLCASSPEGGQSSYNEQFFGPGTRLTVL.

The chain has TRBV29-1 and TRBJ1-6; D is unresolved. The CDR3 contains 11 residues. Germline-derived CDR1 and CDR2 are SQVTM and ANQGSEA. Trimming took off 4 bases at V and 5 bases at J, with 3 bases between the two ends. This CDR3 is CSVGDNSPLHF. DNA for the CDR3: TGCAGCGTTGGAGATAATTCACCCCTCCACTTT.

This sequence joins TRBV9 and TRBJ1-2, with D hard to call. Trimming cost V 0 bases and J 6 bases, with 6 bases left between them. Germline V gene data show CDR1 as SGDLS and CDR2 as YYNGEE. The CDR3 extends over 12 amino acids. The chain's CDR3 is CASSVAGNGYTF. The CDR3, as DNA: TGTGCCAGCAGCGTAGCGGGGAATGGCTACACCTTC.

The J gene is TRBJ2-3, the V gene TRBV5-1; D remains unclear. The CDR3 has 13 residues. Germline CDR1 and CDR2: SGHRS and YFSETQ. Between the trimmed V and J ends, which lost 3 bases and 0 bases, there was a span of 5 bases. Here the CDR3 reads CASSSSSTDTQYF. The DNA of the CDR3 is TGCGCCAGCAGCTCGTCTAGCACAGATACGCAGTATTTT.

CDR3 residues: CASSSNRGRGYTF. CDR3 nucleotides: TGTGCCAGCAGTTCCAACAGGGGGCGAGGCTACACCTTC. The chain employs TRBV12-3 or TRBV12-4 and TRBJ1-2; 9 nucleotides agree with TRBD1. The CDR3 covers 13 residues. V was clipped by 4 bases and J by 8 bases; unmatched bases: 5.

The chain carries TRBV29-1 and TRBJ2-3; no definite D call. The CDR3 length is 14 residues. The germline V and J ends were trimmed by 5 bases and 2 bases, with 14 bases remaining between them. Germline V CDR1 and CDR2: SQVTM, ANQGSEA. The CDR3 DNA reads as TGCAGCGTTTTATGGATACAGTACACAGATACGCAGTATTTT. Translating gives CSVLWIQYTDTQYF.

This chain joins TRBV29-1 and TRBJ1-1; D is possibly TRBD1 (6 bases). Germline V lookup: CDR1 SQVTM, CDR2 ANQGSEA. Trimming stripped 7 bases from V and 1 base from J, with 7 bases between. The CDR3 runs 11 residues. DNA of the CDR3: TGCAGCGCGGGACAGAACACTGAAGCTTTCTTT. Amino acid sequence: CSAGQNTEAFF.